What follows are 4 T cell receptor beta chains derived from one specimen sequenced in a study of blood T cell repertoires in COVID-19 (dated by TCRdb to the early 2020s). The library relied on the immunoSEQ multiplex PCR assay. TCRdb retrieved this table from immuneACCESS and kept in-frame rearrangements only. Not all clones are present; in checked studies, unresolved V genes account for under half, and no reason is known for the remainder. Here the sample has over 85,000 clones; about 80% occur a single time. The ten biggest clones cover around 4% of the sample. Specimen: peripheral blood. The receptors originated from a woman over 75 with acute or convalescent COVID-19.

V and J are TRBV2 and TRBJ1-5, with unresolved D. The CDR3 has 13 amino acids. Trimming took 7 bases from V and 3 from J, leaving 10 bases between them. CDR1 and CDR2 (germline): SNHLY, FYNNEI. The CDR3 coding sequence is TGTGCCAGCACGGTGCATGCCAATCAGCCCCAGCATTTT. This gives the protein CASTVHANQPQHF.

The chain couples TRBV18 to TRBJ2-1, with a weak D call TRBD1 (5 bases). The ends were cut back, 6 bases at V and 2 bases at J, with 8 bases in the middle. CDR3 size: 13 residues. CDR1 is KGHSH and CDR2 is LQKENI in the germline V gene. CDR3 nucleotides: TGTGCCAGCTCCGGACAAGCCTACAATGAGCAGTTCTTC. The encoded protein is CASSGQAYNEQFF.

This chain connects TRBV4-2 to TRBJ1-1; D remains ambiguous. The CDR3 loop spans 12 amino acids. Germline loops: CDR1 LGHNA, CDR2 YNFKEQ. The V end was cut by 4 bases, the J end by 3 bases, with 6 bases between. The CDR3 DNA reads as TGTGCCAGCAGCCGGGGAGACACTGAAGCTTTCTTT. Translation gives CASSRGDTEAFF.

The V call is TRBV7-6, the J call TRBJ1-1, with D perhaps matching TRBD1 (5 bases). The length of the CDR3 is 15 residues. V lost 2 bases, J lost 3 bases, and 13 bases lay in between. CDR1 is SGHVS, CDR2 FNYEAQ, per germline. The CDR3 DNA reads as TGTGCCAGCAGCTTAAAGGGTCAGGGTGACACTGAAGCTTTCTTT. It is translated as CASSLKGQGDTEAFF.